This T cell receptor beta chain was found in a study of shared clonotypes between healthy human individuals. The overall study: CD4 naive and CD4 memory each took three plates per donor, while CD8 naive took two and CD8 memory one. General observations from the study: Memory subsets had estimated richness that was generally smaller than that of naive subsets.

This CDR3 is 15 amino acids long. V dropped 7 bases and J dropped 3; count of bases not matched to a gene: 9. Germline V gene lookup returns CDR1 SEHNR and CDR2 FQNEAQ (reference sequence). Healthy HIV-negative adults without recent acute infections or vaccinations served as donors. CD4+ cells yielded CD45RA+ naive and CD45RA-negative memory subsets. TCRdb keeps only in-frame clones here, not all; method: immunoSEQ multiplex PCR. Of 2,500,000 or so clones listed, approximately 92% are singletons. This clone was counted once. The antigen remains unidentified. This sequence originates from a man younger than 30 in good health. The sequencing input was naive CD4+ T cells sorted from blood. Sample subset: CD45RA+ positively selected. V usage is TRBV7-9 and J usage is TRBJ2-7; 10 bases align to TRBD2. The CDR3 DNA sequence: TGTGCCAGCACCCGCCTTCCTAGCGGGAGCTACGAGCAGTACTTC. Protein sequence: CASTRLPSGSYEQYF.